The rows below give T cell receptor beta chains drawn from one sample of a study of cytomegalovirus exposure and HLA in healthy donors. Sequencing was performed with immunoSEQ multiplex PCR; in TCRdb, only in-frame clones are kept and a portion is missing. The sample records 90,000 to 140,000 clones, 69% being singletons. The specimen sequenced was PBMCs. These receptors came from a man in his thirties or forties in good health and CMV-seronegative. Each CDR3 is given with its conserved first and last residue. A D gene is named only where the DNA matches it firmly. A clone size is listed for some rows: how often the clone was seen (once, few, many), or a class if it is expanded.

D	V	J	size	CDR3	DNA
TRBD2	TRBV7-8	TRBJ2-2	.	CASSLGRTSGTGELFF	TGTGCCAGCAGCTTAGGGCGGACTAGCGGGACCGGGGAGCTGTTTTTT
.	TRBV7-3	TRBJ2-2	.	CASSPWGGLGTGELFF	TGTGCCAGCAGCCCCTGGGGGGGGCTGGGCACCGGGGAGCTGTTTTTT
TRBD1	TRBV28	TRBJ2-7	.	CASRETGGVYEQYF	TGTGCCAGCAGGGAGACAGGGGGCGTTTACGAGCAGTACTTC
.	TRBV4-3	TRBJ1-4	.	CASSQAPRRTNEKLFF	TGCGCCAGCAGCCAAGCCCCCCGGAGGACTAATGAAAAACTGTTTTTT
TRBD1	TRBV7-2	TRBJ1-5	.	CASSSATGDQPQHF	TGTGCCAGCAGCTCCGCGACAGGGGATCAGCCCCAGCATTTT
TRBD2	TRBV30	TRBJ2-3	.	CAWHSWKTSGRGTDTQYF	TGTGCCTGGCACTCGTGGAAGACTAGCGGGAGAGGCACAGATACGCAGTATTTT
.	TRBV7-2	TRBJ1-1	.	CASSSGGVVAFF	TGTGCCAGCAGCTCGGGGGGGGTGGTGGCTTTCTTT
TRBD1	TRBV9	TRBJ1-3	.	CASSVSGQGTNTIYF	TGTGCCAGCAGCGTCTCCGGACAGGGGACGAACACCATATATTTT
.	TRBV2	TRBJ2-1	.	CASKGGLAVVNEQFF	TGTGCCAGCAAGGGGGGGCTAGCGGTCGTTAATGAGCAGTTCTTC
TRBD1	TRBV11-3	TRBJ2-5	.	CASRGDRGGETQYF	TGTGCCAGCAGGGGAGACAGGGGTGGCGAGACCCAGTACTTC
TRBD1	TRBV9	TRBJ2-2	few	CASSLIPALTGTGTGELFF	TGTGCCAGCAGCCTAATTCCGGCACTAACCGGGACAGGGACCGGGGAGCTGTTTTTT
TRBD1	TRBV5-5	TRBJ2-3	once	CASSFGGQGALDTQYF	TGTGCCAGCAGCTTTGGGGGGCAGGGGGCTTTGGATACGCAGTATTTT
TRBD1	TRBV13	TRBJ2-7	.	CASSVGPGQPDSNSYEQYF	TGTGCCAGCAGCGTAGGGCCGGGACAGCCTGATTCCAACTCCTACGAGCAGTACTTC
.	TRBV18	TRBJ2-1	.	CASSPAAVSYNEQFF	TGTGCCAGCTCACCGGCGGCGGTATCCTACAATGAGCAGTTCTTC
TRBD1	TRBV6-1	TRBJ1-2	.	CASRRDRERGGYTF	TGTGCCAGCAGACGCGACAGGGAGAGGGGTGGCTACACCTTC
.	TRBV27	TRBJ2-7	once	CATRGGTVGYEQYF	TGTGCCACCCGAGGGGGGACAGTCGGCTACGAGCAGTACTTC
TRBD2	TRBV7-9	TRBJ2-1	.	CASSRRTSGYNEQFF	TGTGCCAGCAGCCGACGGACTAGCGGCTACAATGAGCAGTTCTTC
TRBD2	TRBV5-4	TRBJ2-3	.	CASSQGLATDTQYF	TGTGCCAGCAGCCAGGGACTAGCCACAGATACGCAGTATTTT
TRBD1	TRBV28	TRBJ1-2	few	CASSRTGDYYGYTF	TGTGCCAGCAGTCGGACAGGGGACTACTATGGCTACACCTTC
.	TRBV6-5	TRBJ1-5	.	CASKGVAALNQPQHF	TGTGCCAGCAAAGGGGTGGCAGCCCTCAATCAGCCCCAGCATTTT
TRBD2	TRBV5-1	TRBJ2-1	.	CASSQGTSAPIGNEQFF	TGCGCCAGCAGCCAAGGGACTAGCGCCCCAATCGGGAATGAGCAGTTCTTC
TRBD1	TRBV4-2	TRBJ1-2	.	CASSPLDRDNYGYTF	TGTGCCAGCAGCCCACTCGACAGGGACAACTATGGCTACACCTTC
TRBD2	TRBV7-8	TRBJ2-5	.	CASRRGLAAATQYF	TGTGCCAGCAGGAGAGGGCTAGCGGCCGCGACCCAGTACTTC
.	TRBV6-1	TRBJ2-7	.	CASSETRMGARGEQYF	TGTGCCAGCAGTGAAACCAGAATGGGGGCCAGGGGCGAGCAGTACTTC
.	TRBV27	TRBJ2-2	few	CASRRDRLAAPNTGELFF	TGTGCCAGCAGGCGGGACAGATTAGCGGCACCGAACACCGGGGAGCTGTTTTTT
.	TRBV7-6	TRBJ1-1	few	CASSLRRAVDEAFF	TGTGCCAGCAGCTTAAGGCGGGCAGTCGATGAAGCTTTCTTT
.	TRBV18	TRBJ2-3	.	CASSPGGGTDTQYF	TGTGCCAGCTCACCCGGGGGTGGCACAGATACGCAGTATTTT
.	TRBV7-9	TRBJ2-1	few	CASSPRSEQFF	TGTGCCAGCAGCCCCCGGAGTGAGCAGTTCTTC
TRBD1	TRBV7-2	TRBJ1-2	few	CASSFKGTGGTGYTF	TGTGCCAGCAGCTTTAAAGGGACAGGGGGCACTGGCTACACCTTC
.	TRBV4-3	TRBJ2-7	few	CASRRDRRSSYEQYF	TGCGCCAGCAGAAGAGACAGGCGGAGCTCCTACGAGCAGTACTTC
.	TRBV7-2	TRBJ1-5	.	CASSLQGEGTLQHF	TGTGCCAGCAGCCTACAGGGAGAAGGGACCCTACAGCATTTT
.	TRBV14	TRBJ1-2	.	CASSQVAGVDVYTF	TGTGCCAGCAGCCAAGTTGCCGGGGTGGATGTCTACACCTTC